These T cell receptor beta chains were read from a single sample in a study of cytomegalovirus exposure and HLA in healthy donors. The repertoire was sequenced with immunoSEQ multiplex PCR; TCRdb's copy has only in-frame clones and lacks some. The data contain 140,000 to 150,000 clones, more than 70% of them singletons. Sequencing used PBMCs. The receptors originated from a woman aged 35 to 49 in good health and CMV-seronegative. CDR3s include the opening cysteine and the closing phenylalanine or tryptophan. The D gene is left open where the match is weak. Clone size is shown for a subset of rows, as once, few, many or a class of expanded clone.

v_gene,d_gene,abundance,j_gene,CDR3aa,CDR3nt
TRBV5-4,TRBD1,NA,TRBJ2-7,CASSWTGGEQYF,TGTGCCAGCAGTTGGACAGGCGGCGAGCAGTACTTC
TRBV29-1,NA,NA,TRBJ2-5,CSVFGGQETQYF,TGCAGCGTTTTCGGGGGACAAGAGACCCAGTACTTC
TRBV18,NA,NA,TRBJ2-7,CASSPPAGAGEQYF,TGTGCCAGCTCACCCCCCGCAGGGGCCGGCGAGCAGTACTTC
TRBV6-6,NA,NA,TRBJ1-2,CASSYGGTSYGYTF,TGTGCCAGCAGTTACGGTGGCACCTCCTATGGCTACACCTTC
TRBV7-2,NA,few,TRBJ2-5,CASSLVGVRGETQYF,TGTGCCAGCAGCTTAGTAGGGGTAAGGGGAGAGACCCAGTACTTC
TRBV7-9,TRBD1,once,TRBJ2-5,CSSSYLGQLQETQYF,TGTTCCAGCAGCTATTTGGGACAGCTCCAAGAGACCCAGTACTTC
TRBV5-5,TRBD1,few,TRBJ1-1,CASSLQGLTEAFF,TGTGCCAGCAGCTTACAGGGGCTCACTGAAGCTTTCTTT
TRBV18,TRBD1,once,TRBJ1-2,CASSIRQGDSYGYTF,TGTGCCAGCTCCATCAGACAGGGGGATAGCTATGGCTACACCTTC
TRBV19,TRBD1,NA,TRBJ1-2,CASSPGQGGGYTF,TGTGCCAGTAGTCCGGGACAGGGGGGTGGCTACACCTTC
TRBV9,TRBD2,NA,TRBJ2-1,CASSVVAGGLNEQFF,TGTGCCAGCAGCGTCGTAGCGGGAGGCCTTAATGAGCAGTTCTTC
TRBV5-1,NA,NA,TRBJ2-3,CASSLADSPVVDTQYF,TGCGCCAGCAGCTTGGCGGACTCCCCCGTCGTCGATACGCAGTATTTT
TRBV30,TRBD1,NA,TRBJ1-3,CAWSRDSSGNTIYF,TGTGCCTGGAGTAGGGACAGCTCTGGAAACACCATATATTTT
TRBV11-3,TRBD1,NA,TRBJ2-2,CASSPSGTANTGELFF,TGTGCCAGCAGCCCATCCGGGACAGCGAACACCGGGGAGCTGTTTTTT
TRBV6-5,TRBD2,NA,TRBJ2-3,CASSRLAGVFDTQYF,TGTGCCAGCAGTAGACTAGCGGGGGTTTTTGATACGCAGTATTTT
TRBV6-1,TRBD1,NA,TRBJ1-5,CASSATGGDQPQHF,TGTGCCAGCAGTGCCACAGGGGGCGATCAGCCCCAGCATTTT
TRBV7-9,TRBD2,NA,TRBJ2-7,CASSPGTSGGGIHEQYF,TGTGCCAGCAGCCCCGGGACTAGCGGGGGAGGTATCCACGAGCAGTACTTC
TRBV2,TRBD1,NA,TRBJ1-5,CASSENGQGGQPQHF,TGTGCCAGCAGTGAGAATGGACAGGGCGGTCAGCCCCAGCATTTT
TRBV5-1,NA,NA,TRBJ2-3,CASSPAQGTDTQYF,TGCGCCAGCAGTCCCGCACAGGGCACAGATACGCAGTATTTT
TRBV19,NA,NA,TRBJ1-4,CASTAETRGENLFF,TGTGCCAGTACCGCCGAAACTCGGGGTGAAAACCTGTTTTTT
TRBV6-1,NA,NA,TRBJ1-1,CASSEQGTNTEAFF,TGTGCCAGCAGTGAACAGGGGACGAACACTGAAGCTTTCTTT
TRBV27,TRBD1,NA,TRBJ1-2,CASSSGQGGGYTF,TGTGCCAGCAGTTCGGGACAGGGCGGCGGCTACACCTTC
TRBV6-5,NA,NA,TRBJ2-3,CASSSPGTDTQYF,TGTGCCAGCAGCTCGCCGGGCACAGATACGCAGTATTTT
TRBV7-9,TRBD2,NA,TRBJ2-7,CAHEASGSGEQYF,TGTGCCCACGAGGCTAGCGGGAGTGGCGAGCAGTACTTC
TRBV19,NA,NA,TRBJ2-3,CASSIGQGGPDTQYF,TGTGCCAGTAGTATAGGACAGGGAGGCCCAGATACGCAGTATTTT
TRBV6-5,NA,NA,TRBJ1-5,CASSPGGPRQPQHF,TGTGCCAGCAGTCCCGGGGGTCCTCGACAGCCCCAGCATTTT
TRBV19,NA,NA,TRBJ2-2,CASSTYKGGNTGELFF,TGTGCCAGTAGTACGTATAAAGGGGGTAACACCGGGGAGCTGTTTTTT
TRBV2,TRBD1,NA,TRBJ1-4,CASTKGQGNEKLFF,TGTGCCAGCACTAAGGGACAGGGGAATGAAAAACTGTTTTTT
TRBV18,TRBD1,few,TRBJ1-2,CASSPGQGASYGYTF,TGTGCCAGCTCACCTGGACAGGGGGCAAGCTATGGCTACACCTTC
TRBV28,TRBD2,few,TRBJ2-7,CASSFSGGVLDEQYF,TGTGCCAGCAGTTTCTCGGGAGGGGTGCTTGACGAGCAGTACTTC
TRBV11-2,NA,NA,TRBJ1-5,CASSPNLAQPQHF,TGTGCCAGCAGCCCAAATCTGGCCCAGCCCCAGCATTTT
TRBV5-1,TRBD1,once,TRBJ1-1,CASSPGQGATEAFF,TGCGCCAGCAGCCCCGGACAGGGGGCAACTGAAGCTTTCTTT
TRBV5-6,NA,NA,TRBJ2-5,CASGPSGLETQYF,TGTGCCAGCGGCCCTTCTGGGCTGGAGACCCAGTACTTC
TRBV5-6,NA,NA,TRBJ2-5,CASSLVGRTQETQYF,TGTGCCAGCAGCTTGGTGGGCAGGACTCAAGAGACCCAGTACTTC